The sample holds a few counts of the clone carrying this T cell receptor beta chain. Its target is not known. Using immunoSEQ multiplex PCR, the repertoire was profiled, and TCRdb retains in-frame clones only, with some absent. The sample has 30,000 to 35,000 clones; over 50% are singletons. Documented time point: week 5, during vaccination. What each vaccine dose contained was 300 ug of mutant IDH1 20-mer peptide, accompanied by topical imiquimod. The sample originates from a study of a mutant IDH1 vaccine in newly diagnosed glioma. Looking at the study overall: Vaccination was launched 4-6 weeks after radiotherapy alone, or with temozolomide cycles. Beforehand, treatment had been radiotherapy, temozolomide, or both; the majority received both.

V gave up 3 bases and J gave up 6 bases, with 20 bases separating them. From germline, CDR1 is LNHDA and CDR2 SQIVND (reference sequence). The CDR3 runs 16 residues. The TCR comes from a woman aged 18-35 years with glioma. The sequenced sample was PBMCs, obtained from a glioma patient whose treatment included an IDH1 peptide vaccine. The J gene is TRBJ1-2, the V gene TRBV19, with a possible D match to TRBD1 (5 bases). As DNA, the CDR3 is TGTGCCAGTAGTATCCCAGGGTCGGGCGGCCTTGATGGCTACACCTTC. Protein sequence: CASSIPGSGGLDGYTF.